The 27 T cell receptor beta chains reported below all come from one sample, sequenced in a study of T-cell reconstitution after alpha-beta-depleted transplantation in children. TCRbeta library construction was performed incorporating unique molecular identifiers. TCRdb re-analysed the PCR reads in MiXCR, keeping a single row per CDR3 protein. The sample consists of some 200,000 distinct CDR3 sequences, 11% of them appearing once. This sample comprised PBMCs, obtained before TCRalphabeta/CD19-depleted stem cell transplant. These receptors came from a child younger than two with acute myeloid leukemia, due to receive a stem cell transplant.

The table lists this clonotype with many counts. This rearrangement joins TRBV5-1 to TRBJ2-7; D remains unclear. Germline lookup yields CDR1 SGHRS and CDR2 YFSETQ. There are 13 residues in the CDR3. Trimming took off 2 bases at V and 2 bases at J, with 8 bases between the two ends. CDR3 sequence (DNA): TGCGCCAGCAGCTTTACACCAACCTACGAGCAGTACTTC. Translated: CASSFTPTYEQYF. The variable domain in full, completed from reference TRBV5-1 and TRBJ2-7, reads KAGVTQTPRYLIKTRGQQVTLSCSPISGHRSVSWYQQTPGQGLQFLFEYFSETQRNKGNFPGRFSGRQFSNSRSEMNVSTLELGDSALYLCASSFTPTYEQYFGPGTRLTVT.

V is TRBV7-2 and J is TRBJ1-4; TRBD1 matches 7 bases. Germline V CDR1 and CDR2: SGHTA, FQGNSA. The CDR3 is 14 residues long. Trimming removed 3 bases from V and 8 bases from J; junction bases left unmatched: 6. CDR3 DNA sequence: TGTGCCAGCAGCTTTCCGGCAGGGGGAGAAAAACTGTTTTTT. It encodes CASSFPAGGEKLFF.

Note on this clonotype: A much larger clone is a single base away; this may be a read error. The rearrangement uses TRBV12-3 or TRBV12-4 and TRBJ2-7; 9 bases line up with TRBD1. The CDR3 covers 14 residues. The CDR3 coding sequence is TGTGTCAGCAGTTTGACAGGGGGAAAGAACGAGCAGTACTTC. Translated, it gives CVSSLTGGKNEQYF.

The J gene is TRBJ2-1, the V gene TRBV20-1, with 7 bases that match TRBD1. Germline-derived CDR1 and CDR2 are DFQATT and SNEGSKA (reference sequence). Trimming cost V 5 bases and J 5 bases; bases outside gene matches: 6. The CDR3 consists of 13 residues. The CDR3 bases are TGCAGTGCTCCCGGGACAGCGAACAATGAGCAGTTCTTC. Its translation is CSAPGTANNEQFF.

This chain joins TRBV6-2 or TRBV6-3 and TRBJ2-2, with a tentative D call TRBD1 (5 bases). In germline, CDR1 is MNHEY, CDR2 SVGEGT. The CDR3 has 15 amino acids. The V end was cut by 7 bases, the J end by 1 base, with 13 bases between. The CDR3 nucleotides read TGTGCCAGCAAAAGGGCAGGGAAGAACACCGGGGAGCTGTTTTTT. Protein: CASKRAGKNTGELFF.

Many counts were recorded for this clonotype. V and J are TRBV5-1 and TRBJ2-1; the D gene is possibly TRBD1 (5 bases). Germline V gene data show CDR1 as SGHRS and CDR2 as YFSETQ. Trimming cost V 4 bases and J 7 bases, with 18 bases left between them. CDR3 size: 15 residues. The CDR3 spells CASSPDLRVGNEQFF. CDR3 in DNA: TGCGCCAGCAGCCCGGACCTCAGGGTAGGAAATGAGCAGTTCTTC.

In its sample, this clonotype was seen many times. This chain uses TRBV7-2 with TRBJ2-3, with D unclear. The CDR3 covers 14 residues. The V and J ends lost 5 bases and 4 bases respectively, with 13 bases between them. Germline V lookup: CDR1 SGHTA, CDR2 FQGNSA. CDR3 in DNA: TGTGCCAGCAGCCCACAAAGTTCCGCAGATACGCAGTATTTT. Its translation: CASSPQSSADTQYF.

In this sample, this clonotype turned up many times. This CDR3 reads CASSPQVRYNEQFF. In DNA form, the CDR3 reads TGTGCCAGCTCACCACAGGTGCGGTACAATGAGCAGTTCTTC. The chain employs TRBV18 and TRBJ2-1; no definite D call. V was shortened by 1 base and J by 4 bases, with 8 bases between the two germline ends. Germline CDR1 reads KGHSH; CDR2 reads LQKENI. The CDR3 covers 14 residues.

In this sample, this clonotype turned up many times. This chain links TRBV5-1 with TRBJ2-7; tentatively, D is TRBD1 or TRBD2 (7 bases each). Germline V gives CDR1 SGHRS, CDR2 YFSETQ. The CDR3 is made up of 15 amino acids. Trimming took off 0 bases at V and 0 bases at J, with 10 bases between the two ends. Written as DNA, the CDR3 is TGCGCCAGCAGCTTGGCAGGGGGGGCCTCCTACGAGCAGTACTTC. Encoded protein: CASSLAGGASYEQYF.

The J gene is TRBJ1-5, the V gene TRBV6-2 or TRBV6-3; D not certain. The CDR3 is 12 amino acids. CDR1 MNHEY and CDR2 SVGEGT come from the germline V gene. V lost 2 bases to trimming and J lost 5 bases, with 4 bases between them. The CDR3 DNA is TGTGCCAGCAGTTACCTCTATCAGCCCCAGCATTTT. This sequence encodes CASSYLYQPQHF.

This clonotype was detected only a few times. CDR3 in DNA: TGCGCCAGCAGCCCAGGACAGGCGGCTGGGAATTTTGCCGGGGAGCTGTTTTTT. Its protein is CASSPGQAAGNFAGELFF. The V gene is TRBV5-1, the J gene TRBJ2-2, with 7 bases fitting TRBD1. The CDR3 is 18 residues long. With 4 bases clipped from V and 6 bases from J, the junction kept 18 bases outside the gene matches. CDR1 and CDR2 (germline): SGHRS, YFSETQ.

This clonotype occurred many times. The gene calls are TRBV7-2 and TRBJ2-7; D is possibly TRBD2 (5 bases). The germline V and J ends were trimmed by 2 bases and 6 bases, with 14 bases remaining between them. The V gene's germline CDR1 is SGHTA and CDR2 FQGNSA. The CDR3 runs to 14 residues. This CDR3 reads CASSLPPFEGEQYF. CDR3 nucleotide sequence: TGTGCCAGCAGCTTACCCCCGTTCGAGGGCGAGCAGTACTTC.

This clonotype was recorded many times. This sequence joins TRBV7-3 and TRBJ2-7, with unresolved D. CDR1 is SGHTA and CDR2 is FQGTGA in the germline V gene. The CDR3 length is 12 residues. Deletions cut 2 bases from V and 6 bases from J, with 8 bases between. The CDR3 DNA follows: TGTGCCAGCAGCTTAGGGGTTGGCGAGCAGTACTTC. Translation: CASSLGVGEQYF.

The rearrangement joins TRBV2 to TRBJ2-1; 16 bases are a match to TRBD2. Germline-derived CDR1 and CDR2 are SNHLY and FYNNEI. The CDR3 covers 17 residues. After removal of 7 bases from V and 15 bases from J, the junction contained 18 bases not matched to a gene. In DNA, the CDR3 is TGTGCCAGCACCCTAGTCTCGGGACTAGCGGGAGGGCCAATTCCGTTCTTC. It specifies CASTLVSGLAGGPIPFF.

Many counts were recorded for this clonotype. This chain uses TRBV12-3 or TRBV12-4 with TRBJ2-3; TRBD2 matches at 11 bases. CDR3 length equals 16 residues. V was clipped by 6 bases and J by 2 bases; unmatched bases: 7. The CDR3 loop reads CASRRASGRLTDTQYF. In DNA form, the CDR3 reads TGTGCCAGCAGGAGGGCTAGCGGGAGGCTCACAGATACGCAGTATTTT.

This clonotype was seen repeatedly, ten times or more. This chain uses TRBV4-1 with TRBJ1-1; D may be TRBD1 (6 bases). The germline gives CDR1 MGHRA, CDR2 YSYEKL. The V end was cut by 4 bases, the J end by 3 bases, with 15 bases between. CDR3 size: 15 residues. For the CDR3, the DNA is TGCGCCAGCAGCCCAGCCGGGGGCTGGGACACTGAAGCTTTCTTT. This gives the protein CASSPAGGWDTEAFF.

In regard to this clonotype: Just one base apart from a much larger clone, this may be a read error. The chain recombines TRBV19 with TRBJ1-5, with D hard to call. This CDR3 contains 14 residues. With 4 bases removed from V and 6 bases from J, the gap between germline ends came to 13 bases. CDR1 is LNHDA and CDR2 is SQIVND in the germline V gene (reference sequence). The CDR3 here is CASSNLIPLQPQHF. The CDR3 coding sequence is TGTGCCAGTAGTAACCTTATTCCCCTTCAGCCCCAGCATTTT.

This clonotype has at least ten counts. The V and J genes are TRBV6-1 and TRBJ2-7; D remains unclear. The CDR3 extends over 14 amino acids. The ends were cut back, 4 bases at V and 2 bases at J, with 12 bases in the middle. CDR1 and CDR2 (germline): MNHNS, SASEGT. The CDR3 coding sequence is TGTGCCAGCAGTGGATTGCGCCCCCCCTACGAGCAGTACTTC. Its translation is CASSGLRPPYEQYF.

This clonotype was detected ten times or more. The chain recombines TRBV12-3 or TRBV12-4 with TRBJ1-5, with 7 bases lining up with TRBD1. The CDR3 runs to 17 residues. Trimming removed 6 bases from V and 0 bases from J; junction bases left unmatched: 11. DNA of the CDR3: TGTGCCAGCAGCTCCGGGACAGAAGGATATAGCAATCAGCCCCAGCATTTT. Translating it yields CASSSGTEGYSNQPQHF.

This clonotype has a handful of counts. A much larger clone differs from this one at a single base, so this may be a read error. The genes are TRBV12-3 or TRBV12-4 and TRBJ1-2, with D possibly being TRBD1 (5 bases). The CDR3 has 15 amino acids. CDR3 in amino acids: CASSPRPQGGYGDTF. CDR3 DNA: TGTGCCAGCAGTCCCCGCCCTCAGGGTGGCTATGGCGACACCTTC.

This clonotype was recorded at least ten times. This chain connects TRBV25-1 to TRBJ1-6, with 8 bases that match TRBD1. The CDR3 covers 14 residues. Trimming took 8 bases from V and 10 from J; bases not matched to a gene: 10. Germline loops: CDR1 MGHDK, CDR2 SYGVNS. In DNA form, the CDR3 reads TGTGCCAGCGGTTGGGGCGCAGGGGGCTCACCCCTCCACTTT. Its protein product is CASGWGAGGSPLHF.

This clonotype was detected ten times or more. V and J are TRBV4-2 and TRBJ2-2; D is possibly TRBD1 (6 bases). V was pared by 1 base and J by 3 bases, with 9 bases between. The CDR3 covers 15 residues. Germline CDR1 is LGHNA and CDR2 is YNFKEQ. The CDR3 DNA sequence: TGTGCCAGCAGCCAAGTTGCAGGGGACACCGGGGAGCTGTTTTTT. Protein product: CASSQVAGDTGELFF.

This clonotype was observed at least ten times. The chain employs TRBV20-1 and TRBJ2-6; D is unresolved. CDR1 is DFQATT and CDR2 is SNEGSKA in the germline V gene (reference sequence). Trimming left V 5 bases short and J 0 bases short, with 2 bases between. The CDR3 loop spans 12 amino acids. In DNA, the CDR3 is TGCAGTGCTGCCTCTGGGGCCAACGTCCTGACTTTC. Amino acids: CSAASGANVLTF.

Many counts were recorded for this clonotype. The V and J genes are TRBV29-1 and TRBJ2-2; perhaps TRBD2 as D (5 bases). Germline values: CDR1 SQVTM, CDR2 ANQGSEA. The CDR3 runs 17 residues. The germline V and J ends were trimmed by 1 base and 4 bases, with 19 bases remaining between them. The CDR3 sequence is CSVEVFQGLTGTGELFF. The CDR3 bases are TGCAGCGTTGAAGTGTTTCAAGGACTCACTGGCACCGGGGAGCTGTTTTTT.

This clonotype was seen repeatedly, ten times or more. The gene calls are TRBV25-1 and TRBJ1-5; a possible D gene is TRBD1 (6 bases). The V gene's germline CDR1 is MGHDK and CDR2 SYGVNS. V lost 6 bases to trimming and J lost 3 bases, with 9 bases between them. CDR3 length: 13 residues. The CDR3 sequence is CASRGQHNQPQHF. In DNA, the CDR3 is TGTGCCAGCAGAGGACAGCACAATCAGCCCCAGCATTTT.

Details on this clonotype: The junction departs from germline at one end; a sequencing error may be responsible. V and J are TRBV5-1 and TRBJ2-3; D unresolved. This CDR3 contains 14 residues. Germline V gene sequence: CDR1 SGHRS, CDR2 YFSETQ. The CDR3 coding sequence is TGCACCAGCAGGTCAGGCCCTGACACAGATACGCAGTATTTT. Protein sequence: CTSRSGPDTDTQYF.

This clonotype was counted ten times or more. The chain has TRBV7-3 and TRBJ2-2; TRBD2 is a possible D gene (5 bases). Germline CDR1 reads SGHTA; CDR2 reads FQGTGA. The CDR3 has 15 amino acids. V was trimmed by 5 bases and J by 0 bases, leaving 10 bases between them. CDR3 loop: CASSPEGSNTGELFF. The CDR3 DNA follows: TGTGCCAGCAGCCCCGAGGGTTCGAACACCGGGGAGCTGTTTTTT.